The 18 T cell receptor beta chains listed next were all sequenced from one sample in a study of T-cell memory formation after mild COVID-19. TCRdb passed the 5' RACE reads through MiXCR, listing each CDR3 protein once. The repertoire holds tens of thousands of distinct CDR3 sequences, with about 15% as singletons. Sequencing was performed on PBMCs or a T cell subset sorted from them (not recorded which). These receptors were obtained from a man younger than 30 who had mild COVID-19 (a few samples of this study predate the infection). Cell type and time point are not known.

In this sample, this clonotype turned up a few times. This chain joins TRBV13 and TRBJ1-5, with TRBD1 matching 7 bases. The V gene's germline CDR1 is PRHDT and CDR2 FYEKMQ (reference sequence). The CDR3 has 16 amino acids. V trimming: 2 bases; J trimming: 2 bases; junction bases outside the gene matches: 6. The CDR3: CASSLSAGGGNQPQHF. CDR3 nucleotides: TGTGCCAGCAGCTTATCGGCAGGGGGAGGCAATCAGCCCCAGCATTTT.

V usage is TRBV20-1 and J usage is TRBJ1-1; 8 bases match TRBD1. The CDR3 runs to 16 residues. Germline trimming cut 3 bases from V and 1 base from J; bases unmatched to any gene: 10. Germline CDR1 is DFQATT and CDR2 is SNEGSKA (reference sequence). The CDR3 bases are TGCAGTGCTAGTCCCGAGACAGGGGCCGAGAACACTGAAGCTTTCTTT. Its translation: CSASPETGAENTEAFF.

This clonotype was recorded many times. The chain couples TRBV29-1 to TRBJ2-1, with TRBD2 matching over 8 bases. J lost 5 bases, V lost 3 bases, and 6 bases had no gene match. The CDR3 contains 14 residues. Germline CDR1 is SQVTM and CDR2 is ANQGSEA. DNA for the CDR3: TGCAGCGTTGAGCAGCGGGGGATCAACAATGAGCAGTTCTTC. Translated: CSVEQRGINNEQFF.

CDR3 sequence (DNA): TGTGCCAGCAGCTTGGGTTCGGGGCCAGAGCTAAATACGCAGTATTTT. Encoded protein: CASSLGSGPELNTQYF. The chain has TRBV7-9 and TRBJ2-3; perhaps D is TRBD1 or TRBD2 (5 bases each). CDR1 is SEHNR and CDR2 is FQNEAQ in the germline V gene (reference sequence). Trimming pared 3 bases from V and 7 bases from J, leaving 20 bases between. The CDR3 contains 16 residues.

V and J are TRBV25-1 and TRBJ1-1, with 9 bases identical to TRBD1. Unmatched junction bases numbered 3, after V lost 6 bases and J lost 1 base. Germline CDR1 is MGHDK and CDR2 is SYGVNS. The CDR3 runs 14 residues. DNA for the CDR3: TGTGCCAGCAGCCGGACAGGGGCGAACACTGAAGCTTTCTTT. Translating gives CASSRTGANTEAFF.

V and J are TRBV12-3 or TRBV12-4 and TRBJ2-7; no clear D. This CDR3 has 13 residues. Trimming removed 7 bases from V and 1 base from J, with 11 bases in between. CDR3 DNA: TGTGCCAGCAAGGGTCAGGAGTCCTACGAGCAGTACTTC. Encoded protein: CASKGQESYEQYF.

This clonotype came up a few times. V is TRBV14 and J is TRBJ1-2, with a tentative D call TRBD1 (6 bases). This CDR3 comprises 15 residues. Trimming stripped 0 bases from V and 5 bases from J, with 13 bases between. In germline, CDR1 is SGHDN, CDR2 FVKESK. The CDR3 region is CASSQDRGASYGYTF. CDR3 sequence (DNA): TGTGCCAGCAGCCAAGATCGGGGGGCAAGTTATGGCTACACCTTC.

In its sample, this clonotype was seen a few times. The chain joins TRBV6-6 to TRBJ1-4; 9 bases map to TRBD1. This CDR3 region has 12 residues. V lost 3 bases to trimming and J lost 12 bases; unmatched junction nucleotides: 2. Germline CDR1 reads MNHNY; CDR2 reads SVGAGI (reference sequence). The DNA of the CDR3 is TGTGCCAGCAGTTATAGGGACAGGGAACTGTTTTTT. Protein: CASSYRDRELFF.

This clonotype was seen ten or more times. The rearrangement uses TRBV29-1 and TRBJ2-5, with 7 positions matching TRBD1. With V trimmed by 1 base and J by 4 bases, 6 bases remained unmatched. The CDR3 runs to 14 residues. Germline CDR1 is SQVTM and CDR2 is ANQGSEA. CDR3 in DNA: TGCAGCGTTGAAGTTGTAGGGGGCGGAGAGACCCAGTACTTC. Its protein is CSVEVVGGGETQYF. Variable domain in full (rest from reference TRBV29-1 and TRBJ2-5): SAVISQKPSRDICQRGTSLTIQCQVDSQVTMMFWYRQQPGQSLTLIATANQGSEATYESGFVIDKFPISRPNLTFSTLTVSNMSPEDSSIYLCSVEVVGGGETQYFGPGTRLLVL.

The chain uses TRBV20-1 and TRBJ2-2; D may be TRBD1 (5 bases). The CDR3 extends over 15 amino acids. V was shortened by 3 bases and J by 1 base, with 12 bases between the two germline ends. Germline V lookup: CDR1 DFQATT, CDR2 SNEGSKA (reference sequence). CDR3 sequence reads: CSARGPSQNTGELFF. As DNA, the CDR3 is TGCAGTGCTAGGGGGCCTTCACAGAACACCGGGGAGCTGTTTTTT.

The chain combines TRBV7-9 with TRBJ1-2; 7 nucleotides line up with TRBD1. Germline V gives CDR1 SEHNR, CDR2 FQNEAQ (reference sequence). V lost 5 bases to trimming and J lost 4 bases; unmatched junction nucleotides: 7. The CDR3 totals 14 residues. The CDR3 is CASSVTGSIYGYTF. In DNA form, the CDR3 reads TGTGCCAGCAGCGTGACAGGGTCGATCTATGGCTACACCTTC.

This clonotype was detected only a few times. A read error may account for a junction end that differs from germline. In nucleotides, the CDR3 is TGTGTCAGCAGCCAGAGGGCGGGACAAGTGAACACTGAAGCTTTCTTT. Translating gives CVSSQRAGQVNTEAFF. This rearrangement joins TRBV4-2 to TRBJ1-1; D perhaps matches TRBD1 (6 bases). Germline values: CDR1 LGHNA, CDR2 YNFKEQ. The length of the CDR3 is 16 residues.

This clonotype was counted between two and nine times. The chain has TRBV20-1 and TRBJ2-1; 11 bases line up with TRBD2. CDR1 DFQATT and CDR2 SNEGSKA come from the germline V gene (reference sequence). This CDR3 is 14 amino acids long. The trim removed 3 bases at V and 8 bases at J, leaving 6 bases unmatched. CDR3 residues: CSASLSGGADEQFF. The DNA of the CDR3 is TGCAGTGCTAGTCTTAGCGGGGGGGCCGATGAGCAGTTCTTC.

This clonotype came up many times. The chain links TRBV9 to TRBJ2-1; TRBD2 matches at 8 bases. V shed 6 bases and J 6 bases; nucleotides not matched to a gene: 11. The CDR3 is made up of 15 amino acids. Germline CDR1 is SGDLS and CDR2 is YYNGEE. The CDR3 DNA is TGTGCCAGCACCCTCGGGGGGGACTTAACCAATGAGCAGTTCTTC. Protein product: CASTLGGDLTNEQFF.

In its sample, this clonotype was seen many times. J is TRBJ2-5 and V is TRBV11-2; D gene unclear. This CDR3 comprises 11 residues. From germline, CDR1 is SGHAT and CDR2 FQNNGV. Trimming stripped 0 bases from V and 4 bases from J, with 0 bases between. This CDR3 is CASSLEETQYF. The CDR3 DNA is TGTGCCAGCAGCTTAGAAGAGACCCAGTACTTC.

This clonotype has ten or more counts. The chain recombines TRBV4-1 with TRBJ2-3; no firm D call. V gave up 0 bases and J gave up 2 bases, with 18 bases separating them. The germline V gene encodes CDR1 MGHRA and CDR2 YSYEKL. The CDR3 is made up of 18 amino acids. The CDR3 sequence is CASSQDLVGARFTDTQYF. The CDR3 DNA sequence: TGCGCCAGCAGCCAAGATTTAGTGGGTGCCAGGTTCACAGATACGCAGTATTTT.

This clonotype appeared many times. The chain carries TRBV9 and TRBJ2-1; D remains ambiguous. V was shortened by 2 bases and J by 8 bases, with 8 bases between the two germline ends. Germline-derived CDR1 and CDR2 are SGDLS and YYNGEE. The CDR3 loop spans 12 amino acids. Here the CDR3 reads CASSVSIYEQFF. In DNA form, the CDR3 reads TGTGCCAGCAGCGTGTCTATCTATGAGCAGTTCTTC. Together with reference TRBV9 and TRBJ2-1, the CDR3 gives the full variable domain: DSGVTQTPKHLITATGQRVTLRCSPRSGDLSVYWYQQSLDQGLQFLIQYYNGEERAKGNILERFSAQQFPDLHSELNLSSLELGDSALYFCASSVSIYEQFFGPGTRLTVL.

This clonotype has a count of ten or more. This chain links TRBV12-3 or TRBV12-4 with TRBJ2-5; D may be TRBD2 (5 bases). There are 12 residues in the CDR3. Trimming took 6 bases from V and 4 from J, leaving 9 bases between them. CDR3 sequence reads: CASSFGGETQYF. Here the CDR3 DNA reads TGTGCCAGCAGCTTTGGAGGAGAGACCCAGTACTTC.